These 26 T cell receptor beta chains originate from one sample sequenced in a study of T-cell memory formation after mild COVID-19. TCRdb analysed the 5' RACE reads with MiXCR anew, one entry per CDR3 protein. The repertoire has about 140,000 distinct CDR3 sequences, more than 13% of them found once; the top ten carry about 30%. The specimen was PBMCs or a T cell subset sorted from them (not recorded which). The receptors come from an adult woman who had mild COVID-19 (a few samples of this study predate the infection). Cell type and time point are not known.

The chain couples TRBV14 to TRBJ1-6, with D hard to call. The V gene's germline CDR1 is SGHDN and CDR2 FVKESK. The CDR3 is made up of 14 amino acids. Trimming pared 1 base from V and 8 bases from J, leaving 9 bases between. The CDR3 protein is CASSQVAGDSPLHF. The CDR3 region has the DNA TGTGCCAGCAGCCAAGTTGCCGGGGATTCACCCCTCCACTTT.

The J gene is TRBJ2-7, the V gene TRBV7-9, with unresolved D. CDR3 length: 12 amino acids. The V end was cut by 4 bases, the J end by 5 bases, with 9 bases between. Germline-derived CDR1 and CDR2 are SEHNR and FQNEAQ (reference sequence). In DNA, the CDR3 is TGTGCCAGCAGCTCTAGTTATCACGAGCAGTACTTC. The encoded protein is CASSSSYHEQYF.

In its sample, this clonotype was seen many times. V is TRBV12-3 or TRBV12-4 and J is TRBJ2-1, with TRBD2 as a possible D gene (7 bases). Deletions cut 6 bases from V and 7 bases from J, with 10 bases between. The CDR3 spans 12 residues. DNA of the CDR3: TGTGCCAGCAGCGAGGGGGGGAATGAGCAGTTCTTC. Translation: CASSEGGNEQFF.

This chain joins TRBV5-1 and TRBJ2-7, with D possibly TRBD1 on 5 matching bases. The CDR3 has 15 residues. V was cut by 4 bases and J by 3 bases, with 17 bases left in between. CDR1 and CDR2 (germline): SGHRS, YFSETQ. DNA for the CDR3: TGCGCCAGCAGCCCGCTGCAGGGAAGAATCTACGAGCAGTACTTC. It encodes CASSPLQGRIYEQYF.

This clonotype turned up a few times. The rearrangement uses TRBV7-9 and TRBJ2-2; possibly TRBD1 for D (6 bases). V was trimmed by 7 bases and J by 0 bases, leaving 9 bases between them. There are 14 residues in the CDR3. The germline CDR1 and CDR2 sequences are SEHNR and FQNEAQ (reference sequence). The CDR3 sequence: CASMAGANTGELFF. DNA of the CDR3: TGTGCCAGCATGGCAGGGGCGAACACCGGGGAGCTGTTTTTT.

This clonotype was observed a few times. The chain uses TRBV12-3 or TRBV12-4 and TRBJ2-1; 16 nucleotides match TRBD2. The CDR3 covers 17 residues. The V and J ends lost 7 bases and 4 bases, in that order; junction bases with no gene match: 7. CDR3 in amino acids: CASNLGLAGGPYNEQFF. The CDR3 region has the DNA TGTGCCAGCAACTTGGGACTAGCGGGAGGGCCGTACAATGAGCAGTTCTTC.

In its sample, this clonotype was seen a few times. This chain uses TRBV11-2 with TRBJ2-7, with 7 bases matching TRBD1. The CDR3 length is 14 residues. The germline CDR1 and CDR2 sequences are SGHAT and FQNNGV. V gave up 1 base and J gave up 3 bases; unmatched junction bases: 3. The CDR3: CASSLGGTDYEQYF. The CDR3 DNA follows: TGTGCCAGCAGCTTAGGGGGGACAGACTACGAGCAGTACTTC.

This chain links TRBV18 with TRBJ2-5; D remains unclear. Between the trimmed V and J ends, which lost 3 bases and 1 base, there was a span of 9 bases. The CDR3 spans 14 residues. Germline V gene data show CDR1 as KGHSH and CDR2 as LQKENI. CDR3 sequence: CASSPTSTQETQYF. The CDR3 region has the DNA TGTGCCAGCTCACCGACGAGTACCCAAGAGACCCAGTACTTC.

At least ten counts were recorded for this clonotype. The chain joins TRBV5-1 to TRBJ2-7; 9 bases match TRBD1. V dropped 5 bases and J dropped 5; count of bases not matched to a gene: 8. The CDR3 is made up of 14 amino acids. Per the germline V gene, CDR1 is SGHRS and CDR2 is YFSETQ. The CDR3 region is CASRTGTGLNEQYF. The CDR3, as DNA: TGCGCCAGCAGGACCGGGACAGGGTTAAACGAGCAGTACTTC.

The sample holds a few counts of this clonotype. The J gene is TRBJ1-6, the V gene TRBV9, with TRBD1 as a possible D gene (5 bases). Per germline, CDR1 SGDLS and CDR2 YYNGEE. Between the trimmed V and J ends, which lost 4 bases and 6 bases, there was a span of 14 bases. The CDR3 runs 15 residues. The CDR3 sequence: CASSLGTASNSPLHF. CDR3 nucleotides: TGTGCCAGCAGCTTGGGGACGGCTTCTAATTCACCCCTCCACTTT.

V gene TRBV12-3 or TRBV12-4 combines with J gene TRBJ2-7; maybe TRBD2 (5 bases). Trimming shortened V by 5 bases and J by 4 bases, and 21 bases separated the two germline ends. The CDR3 has 16 amino acids. In DNA, the CDR3 is TGTGCCAGCAGTCTAGGAGGTGGTTTGGGCCTATACGAGCAGTACTTC. As protein: CASSLGGGLGLYEQYF.

The sample holds a few counts of this clonotype. The chain uses TRBV6-6 and TRBJ1-2; no clear D gene. Trimming left V 11 bases short and J 7 bases short, with 11 bases between. The CDR3 runs to 10 residues. Germline values: CDR1 MNHNY, CDR2 SVGAGI (reference sequence). The CDR3, as DNA: TGTGCCTCCTCAGACTTTGGCTACACCTTC. Translation: CASSDFGYTF.

The rearrangement uses TRBV7-3 and TRBJ2-1, with a possible D match to TRBD2 (6 bases). CDR1 is SGHTA, CDR2 FQGTGA, per germline. Trimming took 1 base from V and 6 from J, leaving 16 bases between them. The CDR3 extends over 16 amino acids. The CDR3 nucleotides read TGTGCCAGCAGCTTAAAAGCCCTGGGACTCCCCAATGAGCAGTTCTTC. It specifies CASSLKALGLPNEQFF.

This clonotype was observed a handful of times. This chain uses TRBV27 with TRBJ1-2; D not certain. The V end lost 6 bases, the J end lost 5 bases, and 16 bases lay between the germline ends. The V gene's germline CDR1 is MNHEY and CDR2 SMNVEV (reference sequence). This CDR3 region has 14 residues. CDR3 sequence (DNA): TGTGCCAGCAGAGGAGCCAGCCTACCTTATGGCTACACCTTC. Its protein product is CASRGASLPYGYTF.

The chain employs TRBV19 and TRBJ2-5, with D possibly matching TRBD1 (6 bases). Germline loops: CDR1 LNHDA, CDR2 SQIVND (reference sequence). The V gene lost 6 bases and the J gene lost 5 bases, with 19 bases spanning the gap. The CDR3 covers 15 residues. Here the CDR3 reads CASSRRTAVGETQYF. CDR3 nucleotides: TGTGCCAGTAGCCGGAGGACAGCCGTGGGGGAGACCCAGTACTTC.

The chain recombines TRBV5-1 with TRBJ2-1; 8 bases map to TRBD2. Germline V gene lookup returns CDR1 SGHRS and CDR2 YFSETQ. The CDR3 length is 17 residues. The V segment lost 0 bases and the J segment 5 bases; nucleotides outside the gene matches: 10. CDR3 amino acids: CASSLALGLGGHNEQFF. In DNA form, the CDR3 reads TGCGCCAGCAGCTTGGCCCTGGGACTAGGGGGTCACAATGAGCAGTTCTTC. The complete variable domain, with remaining parts taken from reference TRBV5-1 and TRBJ2-1, reads KAGVTQTPRYLIKTRGQQVTLSCSPISGHRSVSWYQQTPGQGLQFLFEYFSETQRNKGNFPGRFSGRQFSNSRSEMNVSTLELGDSALYLCASSLALGLGGHNEQFFGPGTRLTVL.

The rearrangement joins TRBV6-5 to TRBJ1-5, with D maybe TRBD1 (5 bases). This CDR3 has 16 amino acids. Germline CDR1 MNHEY, CDR2 SVGAGI. Trimming pared 7 bases from V and 3 bases from J, leaving 19 bases between. The DNA for the CDR3 is TGTGCCAGCAACCCGGTGAGGGGAGGGGACAATCAGCCCCAGCATTTT. This translates into CASNPVRGGDNQPQHF.

CDR3 sequence: CASSQDFIGDEQYF. CDR3 DNA: TGCGCCAGCAGCCAAGATTTTATTGGCGACGAGCAGTACTTC. The genes are TRBV4-3 and TRBJ2-7; no reliable D call. The CDR3 covers 14 residues. Germline V gene lookup returns CDR1 LGHNA and CDR2 YSLEER. V lost 0 bases and J 5 bases, leaving 11 bases between the germline ends.

This clonotype was picked up a small number of times. The junction departs from germline at one end; a sequencing error may be responsible. V and J are TRBV13 and TRBJ2-2, with D perhaps assigned TRBD1 or TRBD2 (5 bases each). Per the germline V gene, CDR1 is PRHDT and CDR2 is FYEKMQ (reference sequence). There are 10 residues in the CDR3. Here the CDR3 DNA reads TGTGCCAGCAGTTCTGGGGGGCTGTTTTTT. Protein product: CASSSGGLFF.

This chain joins TRBV7-6 and TRBJ2-3; D might be TRBD1 (5 bases). From germline, CDR1 is SGHVS and CDR2 FNYEAQ. This CDR3 spans 18 amino acids. The V and J ends lost 4 bases and 1 base respectively, with 21 bases between them. This CDR3 is CASSSTKGQTHGTDTQYF. As DNA, the CDR3 is TGTGCCAGCAGCTCCACGAAGGGGCAGACCCACGGCACAGATACGCAGTATTTT.

The chain carries TRBV5-5 and TRBJ2-3; 7 nucleotides align to TRBD1. The J segment lost 2 bases and the V segment lost 1 base, leaving 13 bases of the junction unmatched. CDR3 length equals 18 residues. Germline lookup yields CDR1 SGHKS and CDR2 YYEKEE (reference sequence). The CDR3 region is CASSLRVVHRGSTDTQYF. The CDR3 region has the DNA TGTGCCAGCAGCTTGAGGGTAGTACACAGGGGATCCACAGATACGCAGTATTTT.

The chain employs TRBV9 and TRBJ2-1; 12 bases line up with TRBD2. The V segment lost 4 bases and the J segment 6 bases; nucleotides outside the gene matches: 11. Per the germline V gene, CDR1 is SGDLS and CDR2 is YYNGEE. The CDR3 is made up of 17 amino acids. Here the CDR3 reads CASSTRLAGEIGNEQFF. DNA of the CDR3: TGTGCCAGCAGCACACGACTAGCGGGGGAGATTGGCAATGAGCAGTTCTTC.

The chain combines TRBV5-8 with TRBJ2-7; D perhaps matches TRBD2 (6 bases). Trimming pared 2 bases from V and 1 base from J, leaving 10 bases between. This CDR3 has 14 residues. Germline CDR1 reads SGHTS; CDR2 reads YDEGEE. The CDR3 DNA is TGTGCCAGCAGCTTTGGCCGGGAGTCCTACGAGCAGTACTTC. This translates into CASSFGRESYEQYF. Using reference TRBV5-8 and TRBJ2-7 for the parts outside the CDR3, the full variable domain is EAGVTQSPTHLIKTRGQQATLRCSPISGHTSVYWYQQALGLGLQFLLWYDEGEERNRGNFPPRFSGRQFPNYSSELNVNALELEDSALYLCASSFGRESYEQYFGPGTRLTVT.

This clonotype was seen ten or more times. V and J are TRBV29-1 and TRBJ2-7, with no clear D. Germline V CDR1 and CDR2: SQVTM, ANQGSEA. The CDR3 loop spans 14 amino acids. V shed 1 base and J shed 3 bases, with 13 bases lying between them. CDR3 residues: CSVEGWGSNYEQYF. The CDR3 DNA follows: TGCAGCGTTGAAGGATGGGGATCTAACTACGAGCAGTACTTC.

For the CDR3, the DNA is TGTGCCAGCAGAGAGACCCCGGGGGGTGGCGAAAAACTGTTTTTT. Protein product: CASRETPGGGEKLFF. The chain joins TRBV6-6 to TRBJ1-4; tentatively, D is TRBD1 (5 bases). Germline CDR1 and CDR2: MNHNY and SVGAGI (reference sequence). Deletions cut 6 bases from V and 8 bases from J, with 19 bases between. CDR3 length: 15 residues.

Many counts were recorded for this clonotype. The chain uses TRBV29-1 and TRBJ2-5; D gene ambiguous. Trimming shortened V by 5 bases and J by 0 bases, and 13 bases separated the two germline ends. Germline CDR1 SQVTM, CDR2 ANQGSEA. The CDR3 extends over 14 amino acids. Written as DNA, the CDR3 is TGCAGCGTTCGGTGGATCCTCTACCAAGAGACCCAGTACTTC. It translates to CSVRWILYQETQYF.